The clone carrying this T cell receptor beta chain was observed many times. Antigen specificity is unknown. The data originate from a study of neurological immune-mediated disorders. Study results and limitations: Phylogenetic grouping put 18 of 34 multiple sclerosis patients' repertoires into one related-CDR3 cluster, a possible signature.

5'RACE with 10-nucleotide random UMIs generated the cDNA. Over 160 million TCR-beta sequences from 15-18 subjects were obtained in each sequencing run. TCRdb reprocessed the 5' RACE reads with MiXCR, giving one entry per CDR3 protein. The sample has some 80,000 distinct CDR3 sequences, almost 6% seen once; the top ten hold 7.9%. The time point here: longitudinal time-point 2. The starting material, 2 million PBMCs stored at -80 C, gave rise to the unsorted libraries. This clonotype was sampled from a woman aged 55-69 years with multiple sclerosis. Material for sequencing was PBMCs.

DNA of the CDR3: TGTGCCAGCGGGACATGGGAGGTGACCCAGTACTTC. This sequence encodes CASGTWEVTQYF. The gene calls are TRBV2 and TRBJ2-5; D is perhaps TRBD1 or TRBD2 (6 bases each). CDR3 length: 12 amino acids. Germline V gene lookup returns CDR1 SNHLY and CDR2 FYNNEI. V was trimmed by 8 bases and J by 7 bases, leaving 14 bases between them.